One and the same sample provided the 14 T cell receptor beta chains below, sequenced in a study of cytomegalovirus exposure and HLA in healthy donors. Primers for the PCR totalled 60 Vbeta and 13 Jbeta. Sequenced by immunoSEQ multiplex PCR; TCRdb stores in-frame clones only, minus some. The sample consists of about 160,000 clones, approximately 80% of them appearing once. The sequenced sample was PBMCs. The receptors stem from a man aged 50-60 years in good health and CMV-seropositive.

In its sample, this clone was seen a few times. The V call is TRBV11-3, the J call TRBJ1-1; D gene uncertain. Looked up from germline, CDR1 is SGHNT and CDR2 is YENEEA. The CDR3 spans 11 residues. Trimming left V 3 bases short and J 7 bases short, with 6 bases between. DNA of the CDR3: TGTGCCAGCAGCTTTGCAGTTGAAGCTTTCTTT. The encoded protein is CASSFAVEAFF.

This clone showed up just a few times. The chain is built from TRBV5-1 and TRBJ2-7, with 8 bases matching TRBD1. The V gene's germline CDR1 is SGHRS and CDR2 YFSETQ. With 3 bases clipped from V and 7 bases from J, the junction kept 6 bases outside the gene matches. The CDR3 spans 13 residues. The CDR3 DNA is TGCGCCAGCAGCTATGGACAGGGAGGAGAGCAGTACGTC. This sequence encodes CASSYGQGGEQYV.

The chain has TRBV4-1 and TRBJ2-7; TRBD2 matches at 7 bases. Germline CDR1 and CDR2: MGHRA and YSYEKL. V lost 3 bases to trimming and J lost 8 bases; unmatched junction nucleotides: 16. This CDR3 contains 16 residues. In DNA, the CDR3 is TGCGCCAGCAGCCAGGCGTCGGGCGGGGGTGGATGGAAGCAGTACTTC. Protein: CASSQASGGGGWKQYF.

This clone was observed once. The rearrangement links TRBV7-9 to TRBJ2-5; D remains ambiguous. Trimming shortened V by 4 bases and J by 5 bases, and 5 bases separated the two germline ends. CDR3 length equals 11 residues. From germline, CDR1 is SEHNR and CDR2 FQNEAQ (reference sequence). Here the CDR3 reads CASSSVETQYF. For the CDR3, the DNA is TGTGCCAGCAGCTCCGTGGAGACCCAGTACTTC.

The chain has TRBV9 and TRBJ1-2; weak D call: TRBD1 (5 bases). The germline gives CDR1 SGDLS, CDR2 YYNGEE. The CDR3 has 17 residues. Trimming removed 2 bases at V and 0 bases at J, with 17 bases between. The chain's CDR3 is CASSVGGPGRPNYGYTF. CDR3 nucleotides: TGTGCCAGCAGCGTGGGGGGTCCCGGCAGGCCTAACTATGGCTACACCTTC.

The CDR3 DNA reads TGTGCCAGCAGCCATTACCGGGACAGGAGGGATGGCTACACCTTC. It codes for CASSHYRDRRDGYTF. The chain carries TRBV7-8 and TRBJ1-2; 8 bases align to TRBD1. This CDR3 spans 15 amino acids. Germline V lookup: CDR1 SGHVS, CDR2 FQNEAQ. V gave up 5 bases and J gave up 6 bases; unmatched junction bases: 11.

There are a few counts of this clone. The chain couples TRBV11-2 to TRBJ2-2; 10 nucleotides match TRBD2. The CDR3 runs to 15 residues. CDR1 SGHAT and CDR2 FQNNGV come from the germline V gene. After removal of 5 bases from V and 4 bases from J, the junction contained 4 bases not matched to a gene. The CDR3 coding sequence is TGTGCCAGCAGCGCGTCTAGCGGGAGCACCGGGGAGCTGTTTTTT. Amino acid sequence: CASSASSGSTGELFF.

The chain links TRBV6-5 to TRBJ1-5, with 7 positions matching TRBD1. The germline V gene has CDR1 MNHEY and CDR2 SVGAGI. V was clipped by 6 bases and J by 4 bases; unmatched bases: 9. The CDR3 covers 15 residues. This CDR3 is CASSADRSRNQPQHF. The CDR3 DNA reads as TGTGCCAGCAGCGCGGACAGGTCAAGAAATCAGCCCCAGCATTTT.

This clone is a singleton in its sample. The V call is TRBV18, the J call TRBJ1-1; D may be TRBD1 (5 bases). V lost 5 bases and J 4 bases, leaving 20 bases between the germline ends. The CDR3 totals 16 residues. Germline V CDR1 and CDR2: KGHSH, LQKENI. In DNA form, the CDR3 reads TGTGCCAGCTCATCCGACCTATGGGGGAGGGGCACTGAAGCTTTCTTT. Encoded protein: CASSSDLWGRGTEAFF.

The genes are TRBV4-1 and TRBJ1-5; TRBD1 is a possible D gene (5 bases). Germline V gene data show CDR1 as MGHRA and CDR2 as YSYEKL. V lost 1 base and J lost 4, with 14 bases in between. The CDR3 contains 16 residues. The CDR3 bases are TGCGCCAGCAGCCAAGGGCCGGGGGGGGGAAATCAGCCCCAGCATTTT. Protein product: CASSQGPGGGNQPQHF.

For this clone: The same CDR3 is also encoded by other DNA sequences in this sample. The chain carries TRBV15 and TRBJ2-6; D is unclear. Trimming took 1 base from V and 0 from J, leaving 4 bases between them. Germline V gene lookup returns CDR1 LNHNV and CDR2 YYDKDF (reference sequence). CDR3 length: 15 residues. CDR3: CATSRAGSGANVLTF. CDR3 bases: TGTGCCACCAGCAGAGCAGGCTCTGGGGCCAACGTCCTGACTTTC.

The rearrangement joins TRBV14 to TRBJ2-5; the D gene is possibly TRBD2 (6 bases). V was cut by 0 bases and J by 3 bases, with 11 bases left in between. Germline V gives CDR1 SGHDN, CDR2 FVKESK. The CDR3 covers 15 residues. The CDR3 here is CASSQDLRTKETQYF. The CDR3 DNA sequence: TGTGCCAGCAGCCAAGACCTGCGGACTAAAGAGACCCAGTACTTC.

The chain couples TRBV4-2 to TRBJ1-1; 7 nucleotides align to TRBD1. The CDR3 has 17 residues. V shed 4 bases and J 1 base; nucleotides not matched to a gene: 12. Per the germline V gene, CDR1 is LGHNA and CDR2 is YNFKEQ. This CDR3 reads CASSRVNQGVRNTEAFF. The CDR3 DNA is TGTGCCAGCAGCCGGGTGAACCAGGGGGTTAGGAACACTGAAGCTTTCTTT.

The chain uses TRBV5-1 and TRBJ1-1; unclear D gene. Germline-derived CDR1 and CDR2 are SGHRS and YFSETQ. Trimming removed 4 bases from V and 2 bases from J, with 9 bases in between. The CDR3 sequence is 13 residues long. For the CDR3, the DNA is TGCGCCAGCAGCAAGACACCTAACACTGAAGCTTTCTTT. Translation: CASSKTPNTEAFF.